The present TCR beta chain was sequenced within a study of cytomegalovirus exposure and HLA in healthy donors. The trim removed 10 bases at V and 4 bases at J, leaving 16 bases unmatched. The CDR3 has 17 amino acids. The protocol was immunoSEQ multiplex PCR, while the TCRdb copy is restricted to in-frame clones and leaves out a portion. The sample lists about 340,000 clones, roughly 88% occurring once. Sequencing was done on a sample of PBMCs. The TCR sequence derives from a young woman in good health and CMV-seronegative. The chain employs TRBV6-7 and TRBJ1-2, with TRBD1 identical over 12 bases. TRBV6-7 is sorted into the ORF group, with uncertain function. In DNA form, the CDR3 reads TGTGCCACACTTTTACCGGGACAGGGGGCTAAAGGCTATGGCTACACCTTC. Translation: CATLLPGQGAKGYGYTF.